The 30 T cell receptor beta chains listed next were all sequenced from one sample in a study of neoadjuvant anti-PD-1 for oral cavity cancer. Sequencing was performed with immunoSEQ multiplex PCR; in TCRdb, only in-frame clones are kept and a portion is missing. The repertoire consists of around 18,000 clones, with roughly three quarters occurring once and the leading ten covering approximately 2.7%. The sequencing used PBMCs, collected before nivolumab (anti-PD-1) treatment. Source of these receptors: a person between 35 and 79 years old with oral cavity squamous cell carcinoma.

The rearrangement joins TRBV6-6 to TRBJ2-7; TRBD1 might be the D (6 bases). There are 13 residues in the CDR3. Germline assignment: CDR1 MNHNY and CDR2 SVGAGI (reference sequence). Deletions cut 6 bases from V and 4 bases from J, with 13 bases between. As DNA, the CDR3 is TGTGCCAGCAGATTAGTACAGGGATACGAGCAGTACTTC. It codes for CASRLVQGYEQYF.

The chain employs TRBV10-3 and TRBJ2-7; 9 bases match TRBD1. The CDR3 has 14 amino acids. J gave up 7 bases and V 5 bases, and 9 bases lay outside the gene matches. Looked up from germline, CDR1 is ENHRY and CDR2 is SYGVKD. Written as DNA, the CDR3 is TGTGCCATCAGTCCCTCCCGGGACAGGGCGGAGCAGTACTTC. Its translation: CAISPSRDRAEQYF.

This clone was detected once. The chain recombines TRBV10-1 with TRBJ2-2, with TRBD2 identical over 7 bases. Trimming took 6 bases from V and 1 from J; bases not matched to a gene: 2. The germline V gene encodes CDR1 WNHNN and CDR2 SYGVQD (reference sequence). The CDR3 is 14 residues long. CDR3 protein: CASSAGENTGELFF. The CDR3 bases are TGCGCCAGCAGCGCGGGAGAGAACACCGGGGAGCTGTTTTTT.

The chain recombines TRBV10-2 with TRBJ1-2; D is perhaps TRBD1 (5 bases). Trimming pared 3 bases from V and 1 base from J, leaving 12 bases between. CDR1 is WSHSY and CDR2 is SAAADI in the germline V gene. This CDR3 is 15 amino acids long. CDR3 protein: CASSENTGFNYGYTF. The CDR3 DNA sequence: TGCGCCAGCAGTGAAAATACAGGCTTTAACTATGGCTACACCTTC.

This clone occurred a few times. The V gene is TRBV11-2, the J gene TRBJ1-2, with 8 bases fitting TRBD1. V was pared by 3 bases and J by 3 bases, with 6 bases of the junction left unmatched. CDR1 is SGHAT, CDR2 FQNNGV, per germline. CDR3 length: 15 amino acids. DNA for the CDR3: TGTGCCAGCAGCTTGGGGGACAGGATGGACTATGGCTACACCTTC. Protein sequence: CASSLGDRMDYGYTF.

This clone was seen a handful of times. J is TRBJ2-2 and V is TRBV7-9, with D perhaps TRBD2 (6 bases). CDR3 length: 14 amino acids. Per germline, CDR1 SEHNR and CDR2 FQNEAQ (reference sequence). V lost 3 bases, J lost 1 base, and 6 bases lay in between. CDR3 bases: TGTGCCAGCAGCTTTAGCGGGAACACCGGGGAGCTGTTTTTT. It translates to CASSFSGNTGELFF.

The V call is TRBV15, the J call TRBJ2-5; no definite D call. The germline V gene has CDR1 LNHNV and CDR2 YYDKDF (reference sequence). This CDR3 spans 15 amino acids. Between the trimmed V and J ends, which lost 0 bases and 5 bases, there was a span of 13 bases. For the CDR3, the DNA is TGTGCCACCAGCAGAGATATAGGGCCTGAGGAGACCCAGTACTTC. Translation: CATSRDIGPEETQYF.

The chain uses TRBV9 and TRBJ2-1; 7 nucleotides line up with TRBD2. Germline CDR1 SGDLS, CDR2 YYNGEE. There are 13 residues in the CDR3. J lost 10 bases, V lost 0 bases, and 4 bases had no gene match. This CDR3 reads CASSVGQLAEQFF. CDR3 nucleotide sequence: TGTGCCAGCAGCGTAGGTCAACTAGCGGAGCAGTTCTTC.

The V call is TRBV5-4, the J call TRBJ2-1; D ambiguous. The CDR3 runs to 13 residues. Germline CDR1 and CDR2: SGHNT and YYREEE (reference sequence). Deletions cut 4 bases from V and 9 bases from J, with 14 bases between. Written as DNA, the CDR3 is TGTGCCAGCAGCCGATACAGCGACGCTGAGCAGTTCTTC. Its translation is CASSRYSDAEQFF.

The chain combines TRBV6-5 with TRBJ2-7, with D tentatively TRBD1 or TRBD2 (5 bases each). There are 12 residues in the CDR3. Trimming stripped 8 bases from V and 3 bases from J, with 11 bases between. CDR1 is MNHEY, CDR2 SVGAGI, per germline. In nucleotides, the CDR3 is TGTGCCAGCGGGACGGCCAGCTACGAGCAGTACTTC. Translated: CASGTASYEQYF.

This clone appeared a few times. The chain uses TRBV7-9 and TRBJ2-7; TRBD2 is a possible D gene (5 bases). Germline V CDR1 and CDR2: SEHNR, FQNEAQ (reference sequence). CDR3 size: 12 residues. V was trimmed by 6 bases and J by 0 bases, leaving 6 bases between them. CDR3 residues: CASRRDSYEQYF. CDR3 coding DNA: TGTGCCAGCAGGAGGGACTCCTACGAGCAGTACTTC.

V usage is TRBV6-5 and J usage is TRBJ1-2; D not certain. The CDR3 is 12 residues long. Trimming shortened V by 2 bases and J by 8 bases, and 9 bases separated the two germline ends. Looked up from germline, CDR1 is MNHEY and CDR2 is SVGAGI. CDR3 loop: CASSYDRLGYTF. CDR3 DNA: TGTGCCAGCAGTTACGACCGACTCGGCTACACCTTC.

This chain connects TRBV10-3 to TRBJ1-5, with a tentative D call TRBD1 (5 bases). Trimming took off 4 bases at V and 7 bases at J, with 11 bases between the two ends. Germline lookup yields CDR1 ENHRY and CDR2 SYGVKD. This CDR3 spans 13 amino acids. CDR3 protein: CAISATQGQPQHF. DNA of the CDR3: TGTGCCATCAGTGCGACGCAGGGCCAGCCCCAGCATTTT.

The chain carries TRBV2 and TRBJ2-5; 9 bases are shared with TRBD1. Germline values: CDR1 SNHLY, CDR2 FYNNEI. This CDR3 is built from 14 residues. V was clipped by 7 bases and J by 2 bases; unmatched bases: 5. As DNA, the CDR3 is TGTGCCAGCAACCAACAGGGGGCGCAAGAGACCCAGTACTTC. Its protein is CASNQQGAQETQYF.

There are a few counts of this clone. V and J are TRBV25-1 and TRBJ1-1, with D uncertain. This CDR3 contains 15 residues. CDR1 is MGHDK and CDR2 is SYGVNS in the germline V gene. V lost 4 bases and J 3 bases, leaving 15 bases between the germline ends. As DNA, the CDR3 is TGTGCCAGCAGTGCAAAGACCCTTCCCGACACTGAAGCTTTCTTT. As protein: CASSAKTLPDTEAFF.

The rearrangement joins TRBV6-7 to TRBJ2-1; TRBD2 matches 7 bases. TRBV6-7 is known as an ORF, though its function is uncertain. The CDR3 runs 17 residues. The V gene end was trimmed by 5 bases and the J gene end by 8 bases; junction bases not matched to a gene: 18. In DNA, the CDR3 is TGTGCCAGCAGTACCCCCCCCACAGCGGGATCTATCCATGAGCAGTTCTTC. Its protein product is CASSTPPTAGSIHEQFF.

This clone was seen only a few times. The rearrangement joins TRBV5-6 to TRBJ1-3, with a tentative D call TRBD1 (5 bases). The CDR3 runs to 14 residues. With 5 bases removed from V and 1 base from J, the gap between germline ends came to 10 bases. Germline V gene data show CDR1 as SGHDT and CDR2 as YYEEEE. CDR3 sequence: CASSTGLSGNTIYF. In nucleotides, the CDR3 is TGTGCCAGCAGTACGGGGCTTTCTGGAAACACCATATATTTT.

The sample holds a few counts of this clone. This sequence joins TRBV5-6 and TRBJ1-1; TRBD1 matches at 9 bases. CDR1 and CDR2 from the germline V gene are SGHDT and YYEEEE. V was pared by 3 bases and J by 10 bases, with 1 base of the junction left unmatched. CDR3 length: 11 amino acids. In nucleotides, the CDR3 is TGTGCCAGCAGCTCGGGACAGGGAGCTTTCTTT. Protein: CASSSGQGAFF. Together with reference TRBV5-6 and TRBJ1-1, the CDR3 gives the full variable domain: DAGVTQSPTHLIKTRGQQVTLRCSPKSGHDTVSWYQQALGQGPQFIFQYYEEEERQRGNFPDRFSGHQFPNYSSELNVNALLLGDSALYLCASSSGQGAFFGQGTRLTVV.

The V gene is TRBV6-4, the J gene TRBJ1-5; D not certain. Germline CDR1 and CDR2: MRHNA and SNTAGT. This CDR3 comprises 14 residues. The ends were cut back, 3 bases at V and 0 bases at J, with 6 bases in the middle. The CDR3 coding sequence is TGTGCCAGCAGTGAGGGTTATAGCAATCAGCCCCAGCATTTT. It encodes CASSEGYSNQPQHF.

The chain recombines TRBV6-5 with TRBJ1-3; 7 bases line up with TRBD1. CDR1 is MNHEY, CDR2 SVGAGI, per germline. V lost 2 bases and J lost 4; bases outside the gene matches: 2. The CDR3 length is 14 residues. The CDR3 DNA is TGTGCCAGCAGTTACGGACAGGTCGGAAACACCATATATTTT. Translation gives CASSYGQVGNTIYF.

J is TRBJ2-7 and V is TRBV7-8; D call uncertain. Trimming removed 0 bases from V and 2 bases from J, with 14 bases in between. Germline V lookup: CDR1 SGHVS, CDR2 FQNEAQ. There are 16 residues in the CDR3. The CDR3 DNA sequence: TGTGCCAGCAGCTTAGCGCCTCCAGACGGAGCCTACGAGCAGTACTTC. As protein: CASSLAPPDGAYEQYF.

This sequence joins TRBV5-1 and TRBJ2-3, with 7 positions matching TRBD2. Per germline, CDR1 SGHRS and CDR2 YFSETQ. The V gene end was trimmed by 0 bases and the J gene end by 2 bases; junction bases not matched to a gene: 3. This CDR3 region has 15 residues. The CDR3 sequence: CASSLEGRDTDTQYF. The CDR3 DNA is TGCGCCAGCAGCTTGGAGGGGAGGGACACAGATACGCAGTATTTT.

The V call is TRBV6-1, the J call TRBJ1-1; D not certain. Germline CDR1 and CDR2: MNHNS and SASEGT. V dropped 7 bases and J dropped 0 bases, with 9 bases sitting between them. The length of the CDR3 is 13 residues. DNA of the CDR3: TGTGCCAGCACCGGGCCGCTGAACACTGAAGCTTTCTTT. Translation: CASTGPLNTEAFF.

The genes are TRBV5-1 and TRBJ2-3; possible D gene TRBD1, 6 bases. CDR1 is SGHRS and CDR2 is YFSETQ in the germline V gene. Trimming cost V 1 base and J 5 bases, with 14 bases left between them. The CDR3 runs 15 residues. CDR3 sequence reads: CASSLWAGEIDTQYF. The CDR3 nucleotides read TGCGCCAGCAGCTTGTGGGCAGGGGAAATAGATACGCAGTATTTT. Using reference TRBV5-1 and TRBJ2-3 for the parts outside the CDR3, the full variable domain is KAGVTQTPRYLIKTRGQQVTLSCSPISGHRSVSWYQQTPGQGLQFLFEYFSETQRNKGNFPGRFSGRQFSNSRSEMNVSTLELGDSALYLCASSLWAGEIDTQYFGPGTRLTVL.

This chain's CDR3 is CASSFRAGVADTQYF. For the CDR3, the DNA is TGTGCCAGCAGCTTCAGAGCGGGAGTGGCAGATACGCAGTATTTT. The chain is built from TRBV11-2 and TRBJ2-3; 8 bases match TRBD2. Germline V lookup: CDR1 SGHAT, CDR2 FQNNGV. The trim removed 3 bases at V and 4 bases at J, leaving 6 bases unmatched. The CDR3 contains 15 residues.

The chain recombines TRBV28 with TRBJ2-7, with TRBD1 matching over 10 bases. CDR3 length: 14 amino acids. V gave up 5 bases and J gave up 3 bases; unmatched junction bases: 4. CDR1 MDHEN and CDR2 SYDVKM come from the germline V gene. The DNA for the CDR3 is TGTGCCAGCAGTCCGGGACAGGGGCTCTACGAGCAGTACTTC. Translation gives CASSPGQGLYEQYF. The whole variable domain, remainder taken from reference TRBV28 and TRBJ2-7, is DVKVTQSSRYLVKRTGEKVFLECVQDMDHENMFWYRQDPGLGLRLIYFSYDVKMKEKGDIPEGYSVSREKKERFSLILESASTNQTSMYLCASSPGQGLYEQYFGPGTRLTVT.

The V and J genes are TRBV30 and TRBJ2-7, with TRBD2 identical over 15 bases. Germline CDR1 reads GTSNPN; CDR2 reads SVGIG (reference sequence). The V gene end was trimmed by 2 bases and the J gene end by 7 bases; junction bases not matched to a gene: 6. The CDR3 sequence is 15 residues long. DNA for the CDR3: TGTGCCTGGAGTCTAGGACTAGCGGGAGGGTATGAGCAGTACTTC. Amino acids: CAWSLGLAGGYEQYF.

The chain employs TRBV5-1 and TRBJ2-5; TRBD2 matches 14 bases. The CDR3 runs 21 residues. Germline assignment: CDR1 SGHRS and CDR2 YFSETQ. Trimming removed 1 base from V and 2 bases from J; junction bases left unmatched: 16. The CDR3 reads CASSLTTTGLAGGSAQETQYF. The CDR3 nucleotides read TGCGCCAGCAGCTTGACTACAACCGGACTAGCGGGAGGATCCGCTCAAGAGACCCAGTACTTC.

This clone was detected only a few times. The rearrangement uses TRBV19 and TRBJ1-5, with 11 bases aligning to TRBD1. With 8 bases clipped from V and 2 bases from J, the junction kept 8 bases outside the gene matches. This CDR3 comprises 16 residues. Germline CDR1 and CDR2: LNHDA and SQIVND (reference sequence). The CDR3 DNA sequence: TGTGCCAGTGCGTGGACAGGGGGCCGCGGCAATCAGCCCCAGCATTTT. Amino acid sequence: CASAWTGGRGNQPQHF.

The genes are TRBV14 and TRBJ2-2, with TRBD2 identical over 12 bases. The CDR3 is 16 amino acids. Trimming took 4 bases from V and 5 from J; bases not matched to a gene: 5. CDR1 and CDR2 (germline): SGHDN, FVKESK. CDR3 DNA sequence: TGTGCCAGCAGCCCTACTAGCGGGAGGACGACCGGGGAGCTGTTTTTT. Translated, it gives CASSPTSGRTTGELFF.